The rows below give T cell receptor beta chains drawn from one sample of a study of shared clonotypes between healthy human individuals. TCRdb's copy holds only in-frame clones and misses some; the assay was immunoSEQ multiplex PCR. The table lists millions of clones, 93% of them singletons. The sample comprised naive CD4+ T cells from PBMCs. These receptors originate from a man between 18 and 35 years old in good health. Some clones in this sample may be carry-over from other donors' samples. The CDR3 runs from the conserved cysteine through the conserved F or W. D genes are given only for firm matches. Part of the rows lack a size; the others show once, few, many or a class for expanded clones.

d_gene | len | j_gene | abundance | v_gene | CDR3aa | CDR3nt
- | 19 | TRBJ2-7 | - | TRBV14 | CASSQRYAGDFLTPPEQYF | TGTGCCAGCAGCCAACGGTATGCAGGGGATTTCCTTACCCCCCCCGAGCAGTACTTC
- | 16 | TRBJ2-7 | - | TRBV7-5 | CVRSLGVSSFLREQYF | TGTGTCAGAAGCTTAGGAGTCTCCTCGTTTTTGAGAGAGCAGTACTTC
- | 12 | TRBJ1-6 | - | TRBV10-1 | CASRVTEAPLHF | TGCGCCAGCCGTGTGACAGAGGCACCCCTCCACTTT
TRBD1 | 19 | TRBJ2-6 | once | TRBV5-1 | CASSIPRGTGTSGANVLTF | TGCGCCAGCAGCATACCCCGTGGGACAGGGACCTCCGGGGCCAACGTCCTGACTTTC
- | 17 | TRBJ1-4 | - | TRBV5-4 | CASSPGVTAATNEKLFF | TGTGCCAGCAGCCCGGGGGTTACTGCTGCAACTAATGAAAAACTGTTTTTT
TRBD1 | 14 | TRBJ1-1 | - | TRBV5-1 | CASSARTGGTEAFF | TGCGCCAGCAGCGCTAGGACAGGAGGCACTGAAGCTTTCTTT
TRBD1 | 13 | TRBJ2-2 | - | TRBV7-9 | CARGTGGAGELFF | TGTGCCCGGGGGACAGGGGGAGCCGGGGAGCTGTTTTTT
TRBD1 | 14 | TRBJ2-5 | - | TRBV9 | CASSADRAWETQYF | TGTGCCAGCAGCGCAGACAGGGCGTGGGAGACCCAGTACTTC
TRBD1 | 14 | TRBJ1-1 | - | TRBV19 | CASKHRGAVTEAFF | TGTGCCAGTAAGCACAGGGGCGCGGTCACTGAAGCTTTCTTT
TRBD2 | 15 | TRBJ2-7 | - | TRBV2 | CASRSRLAGTYEQYF | TGTGCCAGCAGATCAAGACTAGCGGGGACCTACGAGCAGTACTTC
- | 13 | TRBJ2-3 | - | TRBV4-1 | CASSQFVGDTQYF | TGCGCCAGCAGCCAATTTGTAGGGGATACGCAGTATTTT
- | 14 | TRBJ2-5 | - | TRBV28 | CASSPGTGIWSQYF | TGTGCCAGCAGTCCCGGTACAGGGATCTGGTCCCAGTACTTC
- | 13 | TRBJ1-5 | - | TRBV19 | CASSLRGVLPQHF | TGTGCCAGTAGCCTAAGGGGTGTCCTGCCCCAGCATTTT
TRBD1 | 17 | TRBJ1-3 | - | TRBV7-2 | CASSLGQGAYSGNTIYF | TGTGCCAGCAGCCTGGGACAGGGGGCTTACTCTGGAAACACCATATATTTT
- | 14 | TRBJ1-1 | - | TRBV7-2 | CASSPGGEGTEAFF | TGTGCCAGCAGCCCGGGGGGGGAAGGCACTGAAGCTTTCTTT
- | 14 | TRBJ2-7 | - | TRBV6-1 | CASTRGPPPIEQYF | TGTGCCAGCACCCGGGGGCCGCCACCCATCGAGCAGTACTTC
- | 16 | TRBJ1-2 | - | TRBV7-9 | CASSIDGQRVARGYTF | TGTGCCAGCAGCATAGATGGACAGCGGGTCGCTCGTGGCTACACCTTC
- | 14 | TRBJ2-2 | - | TRBV2 | CASRGMNRAGELFF | TGTGCCAGCAGGGGTATGAATCGGGCCGGGGAGCTGTTTTTT
- | 12 | TRBJ2-5 | - | TRBV5-1 | CASSFSMETQYF | TGCGCCAGCAGCTTTTCGATGGAGACCCAGTACTTC
- | 13 | TRBJ1-1 | - | TRBV28 | CASSRDSRTEAFF | TGTGCCAGCAGCCGAGACTCGCGCACTGAAGCTTTCTTT
- | 12 | TRBJ1-2 | - | TRBV29-1 | CSVGGLTYGYTF | TGCAGCGTTGGCGGGCTGACCTATGGCTACACCTTC
TRBD1 | 16 | TRBJ1-4 | - | TRBV27 | CASSRYQGAGEEKLFF | TGTGCCAGCAGTCGATATCAGGGGGCGGGTGAGGAAAAACTGTTTTTT
- | 11 | TRBJ2-5 | - | TRBV20-1 | CSAIIPETQYF | TGCAGTGCTATAATCCCAGAGACCCAGTACTTC
- | 13 | TRBJ2-7 | - | TRBV18 | CASSPRSRDEQYF | TGTGCCAGCTCACCCCGCAGCAGAGACGAGCAGTACTTC
- | 13 | TRBJ2-1 | once | TRBV27 | CASKPGTASGPFF | TGTGCCAGCAAGCCGGGGACGGCCTCAGGACCGTTCTTC
- | 14 | TRBJ2-3 | - | TRBV10-1 | CASSDPSKDDTQYF | TGCGCCAGCAGTGATCCATCCAAGGATGATACGCAGTATTTT